One sample yielded the 25 T cell receptor beta chains listed below, sequenced in a study of molecular identifiers for immune sequencing clone quantification. TCRdb reprocessed the PCR reads with MiXCR, giving one entry per CDR3 protein. The sample lists roughly 100,000 distinct CDR3 sequences, around 37% occurring once. The sample comprised naive CD8+ T cells from blood, with Jurkat cell RNA spiked in. As to subset: FACS-sorted CD8+CD4-CCR7+CD45RA+ naive T cells. These receptors originate from a human donor in good health. Some libraries in this study had Jurkat cell RNA spiked in.

In this sample, this clonotype turned up a few times. This chain links TRBV14 with TRBJ2-3; D call uncertain. This CDR3 comprises 14 residues. The germline V gene has CDR1 SGHDN and CDR2 FVKESK. Trimming left V 4 bases short and J 4 bases short, with 12 bases between. The CDR3 sequence is CASSPRAGSDTQYF. CDR3 nucleotide sequence: TGTGCCAGCAGCCCCCGGGCAGGCTCAGATACGCAGTATTTT.

V is TRBV9 and J is TRBJ2-3, with 9 positions matching TRBD2. This CDR3 is 17 amino acids long. Germline values: CDR1 SGDLS, CDR2 YYNGEE. Trimming cost V 0 bases and J 2 bases; bases outside gene matches: 7. This chain's CDR3 is CASSVEGLAPFTDTQYF. Here the CDR3 DNA reads TGTGCCAGCAGCGTAGAGGGACTAGCACCATTCACAGATACGCAGTATTTT.

In its sample, this clonotype was seen a few times. The V call is TRBV19, the J call TRBJ1-5; the D gene is possibly TRBD1 (6 bases). The CDR3 has 15 amino acids. From germline, CDR1 is LNHDA and CDR2 SQIVND (reference sequence). The ends were cut back, 7 bases at V and 0 bases at J, with 13 bases in the middle. The CDR3 DNA reads as TGTGCCAGTACCCTTATGGGGGCTAGCAATCAGCCCCAGCATTTT. Amino acids: CASTLMGASNQPQHF.

Note on this clonotype: A much bigger clone sits one base away, suggesting this may be a read error. The J gene is TRBJ2-3, the V gene TRBV14, with D maybe TRBD2 (5 bases). CDR1 is SGHDN and CDR2 is FVKESK in the germline V gene. This CDR3 comprises 15 residues. CDR3 loop: CASCQGLANTDTQYF. DNA of the CDR3: TGTGCCAGCTGCCAAGGTCTAGCTAACACAGATACGCAGTATTTT.

This clonotype was counted a few times. The rearrangement uses TRBV28 and TRBJ2-7; 7 nucleotides line up with TRBD2. Trimming removed 4 bases from V and 4 bases from J; junction bases left unmatched: 7. Looked up from germline, CDR1 is MDHEN and CDR2 is SYDVKM. This CDR3 region has 14 residues. The CDR3 here is CASSSPGGMYEQYF. CDR3 in DNA: TGTGCCAGCAGTTCCCCGGGGGGTATGTACGAGCAGTACTTC.

The chain has TRBV3-1 and TRBJ2-7; no definite D call. This CDR3 is built from 13 residues. V lost 5 bases, J lost 0 bases, and 8 bases lay in between. The V gene's germline CDR1 is LGHDT and CDR2 YNNKEL (reference sequence). CDR3 sequence: CASSAQSSYEQYF. CDR3 nucleotides: TGTGCCAGCAGCGCTCAGAGCTCCTACGAGCAGTACTTC.

Ten or more counts support this clonotype. J is TRBJ2-3 and V is TRBV15; 10 bases map to TRBD2. Unmatched junction bases numbered 5, after V lost 4 bases and J lost 4 bases. Germline V lookup: CDR1 LNHNV, CDR2 YYDKDF (reference sequence). The CDR3 contains 15 residues. The DNA of the CDR3 is TGTGCCACCAGCATTGCTAGCGGGAGTTCAGATACGCAGTATTTT. Translation: CATSIASGSSDTQYF.

This clonotype occurred a few times. V and J are TRBV21-1 and TRBJ2-1. TRBV21-1 is marked as a pseudogene. CDR3 length equals 9 residues. The CDR3 reads CASSSTRFF. The CDR3 DNA reads as TGTGCCAGCAGCTCAACGCGGTTCTTC.

For this clonotype: Given a much more abundant clone one base away, this may be a read error. A read error is likely, as this CDR3 ends without the conserved phenylalanine or tryptophan. The chain combines TRBV4-1 with TRBJ1-4; TRBD1 might be the D (5 bases). V dropped 5 bases and J dropped 10 bases, with 11 bases sitting between them. The CDR3 consists of 12 residues. In germline, CDR1 is MGHRA, CDR2 YSYEKL. The CDR3 loop reads CASSTTGGKLFY. The CDR3 bases are TGCGCCAGCAGCACAACTGGGGGAAAACTGTTTTAT.

This clonotype came up many times. The chain is built from TRBV7-8 and TRBJ2-1; 7 nucleotides match TRBD2. Germline CDR1 reads SGHVS; CDR2 reads FQNEAQ. The CDR3 runs to 15 residues. The ends lost 8 bases at V and 3 bases at J; junction bases unmatched: 10. CDR3 sequence reads: CASVLTGTIYNEQFF. The DNA for the CDR3 is TGTGCCAGCGTACTAACCGGGACTATCTACAATGAGCAGTTCTTC.

This clonotype turned up a few times. The V call is TRBV3-1, the J call TRBJ2-7; D is uncertain. Between the trimmed V and J ends, which lost 1 base and 5 bases, there was a span of 18 bases. CDR3 length: 16 residues. Germline V gives CDR1 LGHDT, CDR2 YNNKEL (reference sequence). The CDR3 spells CASSQVPDLNWDEQYF. CDR3 bases: TGTGCCAGCAGCCAAGTCCCGGATCTTAACTGGGACGAGCAGTACTTC.

This clonotype has just a few counts. The rearrangement uses TRBV12-3 or TRBV12-4 and TRBJ2-6, with 7 bases lining up with TRBD2. This CDR3 is built from 14 residues. V was clipped by 10 bases and J by 3 bases; unmatched bases: 6. CDR3 bases: TGTGCCACCATAGGGAGGGATGGGGCCAACGTCCTGACTTTC. Translating gives CATIGRDGANVLTF.

The CDR3 nucleotides read TGCAGCGGGAGGGGGGCCGGCTCCTACGAGCAGTACTTC. Its translation is CSGRGAGSYEQYF. The J gene is TRBJ2-7, the V gene TRBV29-1; D possibly matches TRBD1 or TRBD2 (6 bases each). In germline, CDR1 is SQVTM, CDR2 ANQGSEA. V gave up 7 bases and J gave up 0 bases, with 13 bases separating them. This CDR3 is built from 13 residues.

The chain is built from TRBV6-2 or TRBV6-3 and TRBJ1-5, with a tentative D call TRBD1 (5 bases). The CDR3 runs 15 residues. CDR1 and CDR2 (germline): MNHEY, SVGEGT. V was trimmed by 2 bases and J by 3 bases, leaving 11 bases between them. CDR3 nucleotides: TGTGCCAGCAGTTACCGAGGGGATGACAATCAGCCCCAGCATTTT. Protein: CASSYRGDDNQPQHF.

In the case of this clonotype: A much larger clone lies one base from this, so it may be a read error. This chain links TRBV28 with TRBJ2-7; D is uncertain. CDR3 length: 13 amino acids. In germline, CDR1 is MDHEN, CDR2 SYDVKM. V shed 3 bases and J shed 6 bases, with 12 bases lying between them. The CDR3 sequence is CASSFTGPCEQYF. Written as DNA, the CDR3 is TGTGCCAGCAGTTTTACCGGGCCCTGCGAGCAGTACTTC.

The sample holds a few counts of this clonotype. The rearrangement joins TRBV20-1 to TRBJ2-7; TRBD1 matches 12 bases. The ends lost 4 bases at V and 4 bases at J; junction bases unmatched: 8. Per germline, CDR1 DFQATT and CDR2 SNEGSKA (reference sequence). The CDR3 runs to 15 residues. The CDR3 protein is CSANPRDRGLYEQYF. CDR3 sequence (DNA): TGCAGTGCTAACCCCCGGGACAGGGGGCTTTACGAGCAGTACTTC.

About this clonotype: At one boundary the junction diverges from the germline segment, which might be a read error. The chain links TRBV6-2 or TRBV6-3 to TRBJ2-1; 10 bases are shared with TRBD2. CDR1 and CDR2 from the germline V gene are MNHEY and SVGEGT. CDR3 length: 15 residues. CDR3 region: CAGSLAGGTDNEQFF. The CDR3 DNA reads TGTGCCGGCAGTTTAGCGGGGGGAACGGACAATGAGCAGTTCTTC.

In DNA form, the CDR3 reads TGCAGTGCGAGTACTAGCGGGAGAGGGTTTGATACGCAGTATTTT. This sequence encodes CSASTSGRGFDTQYF. The V gene is TRBV20-1, the J gene TRBJ2-3, with 11 bases fitting TRBD2. This CDR3 comprises 15 residues. CDR1 is DFQATT and CDR2 is SNEGSKA in the germline V gene (reference sequence). Germline trimming cut 6 bases from V and 6 bases from J; bases unmatched to any gene: 11.

The chain couples TRBV29-1 to TRBJ2-1; D is possibly TRBD1 (6 bases). The ends were cut back, 6 bases at V and 9 bases at J, with 15 bases in the middle. Germline V CDR1 and CDR2: SQVTM, ANQGSEA. The CDR3 has 12 amino acids. The CDR3 nucleotides read TGCAGCGTGTCCGGGACATTTATTGAGCAGTTCTTC. It specifies CSVSGTFIEQFF.

In the case of this clonotype: Given a much more abundant clone one base away, this may be a read error. The rearrangement joins TRBV27 to TRBJ2-5; possibly TRBD1 or TRBD2 for D (5 bases each). Germline loops: CDR1 MNHEY, CDR2 SMNVEV (reference sequence). The CDR3 runs 14 residues. The ends were cut back, 7 bases at V and 1 base at J, with 13 bases in the middle. CDR3 DNA: TGTGCCAGCAATTTTGGGGGATTCCAAGAGACCCAGTACTTC. This translates into CASNFGGFQETQYF.

V and J are TRBV6-5 and TRBJ2-1, with unresolved D. Germline assignment: CDR1 MNHEY and CDR2 SVGAGI. The CDR3 length is 11 residues. Trimming left V 6 bases short and J 9 bases short, with 9 bases between. CDR3: CASRAVGEQFF. Here the CDR3 DNA reads TGTGCCAGCAGGGCCGTAGGTGAGCAGTTCTTC.

On this clonotype: Possible read error: a much larger clone is one base away. This chain links TRBV2 with TRBJ2-6; D could derive from TRBD1 or TRBD2 (7 bases each). The CDR3 sequence is 18 residues long. Germline loops: CDR1 SNHLY, CDR2 FYNNEI. This CDR3 reads CASGEGASGYSGANVLTF. CDR3 DNA: TGTGCCAGCGGTGAGGGGGCTAGCGGTTACTCTGGGGCCAACGTCCTGACTTTC.

In its sample, this clonotype was seen a few times. The chain is built from TRBV20-1 and TRBJ1-6; D remains ambiguous. The germline CDR1 and CDR2 sequences are DFQATT and SNEGSKA (reference sequence). Trimming took off 3 bases at V and 3 bases at J, with 12 bases between the two ends. The length of the CDR3 is 15 residues. CDR3 in DNA: TGCAGTGCTAGGAACAGCGGCAGCTATAATTCACCCCTCCACTTT. Its protein is CSARNSGSYNSPLHF.

The rearrangement links TRBV5-4 to TRBJ2-4, with 9 bases aligning to TRBD1. The germline gives CDR1 SGHNT, CDR2 YYREEE (reference sequence). V lost 2 bases and J lost 3; bases outside the gene matches: 3. The CDR3 is made up of 15 amino acids. The CDR3, as DNA: TGTGCCAGCAGCTTAAGGACAGGGGACAAAAACATTCAGTACTTC. Its protein product is CASSLRTGDKNIQYF.

This clonotype was seen ten or more times. The rearrangement links TRBV29-1 to TRBJ2-5, with 9 bases aligning to TRBD1. V trimming: 5 bases; J trimming: 2 bases; junction bases outside the gene matches: 15. Germline CDR1 and CDR2: SQVTM and ANQGSEA. This CDR3 region has 17 residues. Written as DNA, the CDR3 is TGCAGCGTTCTTACCGGGACAGGGATGGGGTATCAAGAGACCCAGTACTTC. Translated, it gives CSVLTGTGMGYQETQYF. The full variable domain, in which reference TRBV29-1 and TRBJ2-5 provide the parts outside the CDR3, is SAVISQKPSRDICQRGTSLTIQCQVDSQVTMMFWYRQQPGQSLTLIATANQGSEATYESGFVIDKFPISRPNLTFSTLTVSNMSPEDSSIYLCSVLTGTGMGYQETQYFGPGTRLLVL.